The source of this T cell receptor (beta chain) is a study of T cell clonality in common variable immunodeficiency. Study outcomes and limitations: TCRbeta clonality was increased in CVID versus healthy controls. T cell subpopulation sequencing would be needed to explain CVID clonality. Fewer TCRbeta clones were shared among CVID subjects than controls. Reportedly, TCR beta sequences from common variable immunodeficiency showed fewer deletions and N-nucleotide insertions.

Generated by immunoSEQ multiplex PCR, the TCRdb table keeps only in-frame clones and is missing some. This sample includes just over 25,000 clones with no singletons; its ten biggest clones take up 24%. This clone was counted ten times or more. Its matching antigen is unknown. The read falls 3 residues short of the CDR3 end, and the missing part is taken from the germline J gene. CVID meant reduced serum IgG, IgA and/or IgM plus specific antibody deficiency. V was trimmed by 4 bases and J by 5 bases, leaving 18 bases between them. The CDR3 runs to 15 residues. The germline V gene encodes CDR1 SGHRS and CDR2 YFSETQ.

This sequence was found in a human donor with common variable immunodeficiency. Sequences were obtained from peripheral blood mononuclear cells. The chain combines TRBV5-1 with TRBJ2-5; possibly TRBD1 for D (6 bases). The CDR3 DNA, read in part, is TGCGCCAGCAGCATCGGGACACATTCCGGGGAGACC. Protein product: CASSIGTHSGET. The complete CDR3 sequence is CASSIGTHSGETQYF.